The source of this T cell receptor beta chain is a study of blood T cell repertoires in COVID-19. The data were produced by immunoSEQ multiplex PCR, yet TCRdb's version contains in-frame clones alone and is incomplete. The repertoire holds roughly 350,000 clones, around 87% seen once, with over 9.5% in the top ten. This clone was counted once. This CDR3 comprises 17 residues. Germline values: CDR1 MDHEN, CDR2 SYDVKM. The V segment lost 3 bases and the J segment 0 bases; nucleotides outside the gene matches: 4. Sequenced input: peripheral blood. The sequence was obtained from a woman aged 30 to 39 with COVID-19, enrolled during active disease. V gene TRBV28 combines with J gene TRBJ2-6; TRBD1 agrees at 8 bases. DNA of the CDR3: TGTGCCAGCAGTTTTCTACAGGGGGGCTCTGGGGCCAACGTCCTGACTTTC. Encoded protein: CASSFLQGGSGANVLTF. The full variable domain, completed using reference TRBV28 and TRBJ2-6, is DVKVTQSSRYLVKRTGEKVFLECVQDMDHENMFWYRQDPGLGLRLIYFSYDVKMKEKGDIPEGYSVSREKKERFSLILESASTNQTSMYLCASSFLQGGSGANVLTFGAGSRLTVL.